Here is one T cell receptor (beta chain) with its context. Its antigen is as yet unknown. The V and J ends lost 5 bases and 4 bases, in that order; junction bases with no gene match: 5. The CDR3 is 15 residues long. Germline V gene data show CDR1 as SGHTS and CDR2 as YDEGEE. The data were obtained in a study of a mutant IDH1 vaccine in newly diagnosed glioma. Study details: Males made up around 62% and females approximately 38% of treated patients, whose mean age was approximately 43 years. Those enrolled had earlier been treated with radiotherapy, temozolomide, or both, mostly both. Study results and limitations: Pseudoprogression apparently tracked independently of changes in top peripheral T cell clonotypes.

As to time point: baseline, week 1 (first vaccination visit). Noted treatment: pre-vaccination baseline after standard-of-care therapy. Each of the donors came in with new WHO grade 3 or 4 astrocytomas that were IDH1-mutant and ATRX-lost. TCRdb's copy holds only in-frame clones and misses some; the assay was immunoSEQ multiplex PCR. The sample includes about 98,000 clones, roughly 90% of them seen just once. This TCR came from a woman aged 45-65 years with glioma. Sequences were derived from PBMCs, sampled from a glioma patient treated with radiotherapy, temozolomide or both. The chain combines TRBV5-8 with TRBJ2-1; 11 bases map to TRBD2. CDR3 sequence: CASRVAGGPYNEQFF. DNA of the CDR3: TGTGCCAGCAGGGTAGCGGGAGGGCCTTACAATGAGCAGTTCTTC. The full variable domain, in which reference TRBV5-8 and TRBJ2-1 provide the parts outside the CDR3, is EAGVTQSPTHLIKTRGQQATLRCSPISGHTSVYWYQQALGLGLQFLLWYDEGEERNRGNFPPRFSGRQFPNYSSELNVNALELEDSALYLCASRVAGGPYNEQFFGPGTRLTVL.